The 15 T cell receptor beta chains presented below share a single source sample, sequenced in a study of blood T cell repertoires in COVID-19. The table came from immunoSEQ multiplex PCR; TCRdb's copy has only in-frame clones and leaves some out. The top ten clones hold about 4% of a sample with about 270,000 clones, 80% to 90% of them seen once. Sequenced: PBMCs or T cells enriched from blood (not recorded which). The receptors here all came from a young woman with acute COVID-19.

This chain uses TRBV19 with TRBJ1-5; TRBD1 matches at 7 bases. The CDR3 extends over 15 amino acids. V shed 8 bases, J shed 4 bases, and the junction held 11 bases outside the gene matches. Germline CDR1 is LNHDA and CDR2 is SQIVND (reference sequence). CDR3 protein: CASSNLGQINQPQHF. The CDR3, as DNA: TGTGCCAGTTCTAATTTGGGACAGATAAATCAGCCCCAGCATTTT.

V is TRBV28 and J is TRBJ2-2, with TRBD1 matching over 7 bases. The trim removed 6 bases at V and 4 bases at J, leaving 8 bases unmatched. Germline values: CDR1 MDHEN, CDR2 SYDVKM. The length of the CDR3 is 15 residues. As DNA, the CDR3 is TGTGCCAGCAGGGGAAGACAGGGTATCACCGGGGAGCTGTTTTTT. This sequence encodes CASRGRQGITGELFF.

The rearrangement links TRBV7-9 to TRBJ2-5, with 8 bases lining up with TRBD1. V shed 5 bases and J 7 bases; nucleotides not matched to a gene: 12. This CDR3 region has 15 residues. Germline assignment: CDR1 SEHNR and CDR2 FQNEAQ (reference sequence). The CDR3 DNA reads TGTGCCAGCAGCAAAGACCAGGGGGCCGGTCGGACCCAGTACTTC. This encodes CASSKDQGAGRTQYF.

The DNA of the CDR3 is TGCGCCAGCAGCTGGGGGGGACAGGGCCCTATCAATGAGCAGTTCTTC. Translating gives CASSWGGQGPINEQFF. This chain connects TRBV5-1 to TRBJ2-1; 9 bases align to TRBD1. Germline V lookup: CDR1 SGHRS, CDR2 YFSETQ. The CDR3 has 16 residues. V was clipped by 3 bases and J by 6 bases; unmatched bases: 10.

This rearrangement joins TRBV5-1 to TRBJ2-6; tentatively, D is TRBD1 (5 bases). Germline CDR1 and CDR2: SGHRS and YFSETQ. Trimming took off 4 bases at V and 4 bases at J, with 21 bases between the two ends. There are 18 residues in the CDR3. The CDR3 spells CASSKDAGPQGGANVLTF. The CDR3 bases are TGCGCCAGCAGCAAAGATGCAGGCCCTCAGGGCGGGGCCAACGTCCTGACTTTC.

CDR3: CASSVDLAGPYEQYF. The DNA for the CDR3 is TGTGCCAGCAGCGTAGATCTAGCAGGTCCCTACGAGCAGTACTTC. This sequence joins TRBV9 and TRBJ2-7; a weak D match, TRBD2 (5 bases). The V gene lost 0 bases and the J gene lost 2 bases, with 12 bases spanning the gap. CDR3 length: 15 residues. Germline CDR1 SGDLS, CDR2 YYNGEE.

As DNA, the CDR3 is TGTGCCAGCACTTATTGGGGGGTCTCCTACAATGAGCAGTTCTTC. Residues: CASTYWGVSYNEQFF. V usage is TRBV6-5 and J usage is TRBJ2-1; TRBD2 might be the D (6 bases). CDR3 length equals 15 residues. Between the trimmed V and J ends, which lost 7 bases and 0 bases, there was a span of 13 bases. Germline V lookup: CDR1 MNHEY, CDR2 SVGAGI.

This clone was recorded once. This chain links TRBV30 with TRBJ2-1, with a tentative D call TRBD2 (5 bases). The CDR3 sequence is 15 residues long. Deletions cut 4 bases from V and 3 bases from J, with 16 bases between. Looked up from germline, CDR1 is GTSNPN and CDR2 is SVGIG (reference sequence). CDR3 sequence reads: CAWTRTGDYYNEQFF. In DNA form, the CDR3 reads TGTGCCTGGACCCGAACCGGAGACTACTACAATGAGCAGTTCTTC.

The gene calls are TRBV28 and TRBJ2-1; 7 bases fit TRBD1. This CDR3 is built from 14 residues. The germline V gene encodes CDR1 MDHEN and CDR2 SYDVKM. V was clipped by 5 bases and J by 6 bases; unmatched bases: 7. As DNA, the CDR3 is TGTGCCAGCAGTACCTCCGGGACAGTCAATGAGCAGTTCTTC. Translation: CASSTSGTVNEQFF. Combining the CDR3 with reference TRBV28 and TRBJ2-1 gives the whole variable domain DVKVTQSSRYLVKRTGEKVFLECVQDMDHENMFWYRQDPGLGLRLIYFSYDVKMKEKGDIPEGYSVSREKKERFSLILESASTNQTSMYLCASSTSGTVNEQFFGPGTRLTVL.

The chain has TRBV30 and TRBJ2-7; TRBD2 matches 10 bases. V shed 0 bases, J shed 5 bases, and the junction held 4 bases outside the gene matches. This CDR3 is built from 14 residues. The germline CDR1 and CDR2 sequences are GTSNPN and SVGIG (reference sequence). The CDR3 DNA reads as TGTGCCTGGAGTGTAGGCCTAGCGGGAGACGAGCAGTACTTC. Translating it yields CAWSVGLAGDEQYF.

The chain links TRBV7-9 to TRBJ2-3; 7 bases line up with TRBD2. This CDR3 is built from 17 residues. Germline CDR1 reads SEHNR; CDR2 reads FQNEAQ (reference sequence). The V gene end was trimmed by 8 bases and the J gene end by 1 base; junction bases not matched to a gene: 15. The chain's CDR3 is CASLVWGGLAGTDTQYF. For the CDR3, the DNA is TGTGCCAGCCTCGTTTGGGGGGGACTTGCCGGCACAGATACGCAGTATTTT.

This clone was observed a single time. The chain couples TRBV19 to TRBJ2-7; D is perhaps TRBD2 (5 bases). Trimming took 5 bases from V and 0 from J, leaving 8 bases between them. The CDR3 covers 13 residues. Germline-derived CDR1 and CDR2 are LNHDA and SQIVND (reference sequence). CDR3 protein: CASSYGNSYEQYF. In nucleotides, the CDR3 is TGTGCCAGTAGTTACGGGAACTCCTACGAGCAGTACTTC.

The V gene is TRBV5-1, the J gene TRBJ2-2; maybe TRBD1 (6 bases). V was shortened by 2 bases and J by 5 bases, with 13 bases between the two germline ends. The CDR3 is made up of 15 amino acids. Germline assignment: CDR1 SGHRS and CDR2 YFSETQ. DNA for the CDR3: TGCGCCAGCAGCTTTGGACAGCAATTGACCGGGGAGCTGTTTTTT. Translation gives CASSFGQQLTGELFF.

The CDR3 region is CASSPLPGTSHYEQYF. The DNA for the CDR3 is TGTGCCAGCTCACCGCTACCCGGGACTAGCCATTACGAGCAGTACTTC. The chain uses TRBV18 and TRBJ2-7, with 9 bases identical to TRBD2. Losses at the gene ends were 3 bases for V and 4 bases for J; bases not matched to a gene: 10. There are 16 residues in the CDR3. Germline lookup yields CDR1 KGHSH and CDR2 LQKENI.

The J gene is TRBJ2-7, the V gene TRBV27; a weak D match, TRBD1 (5 bases). Germline loops: CDR1 MNHEY, CDR2 SMNVEV (reference sequence). This CDR3 contains 16 residues. Trimming shortened V by 4 bases and J by 3 bases, and 19 bases separated the two germline ends. DNA of the CDR3: TGTGCCAGCAGTTCTCCCTTAGGGGTGGGAAGCTACGAGCAGTACTTC. Protein sequence: CASSSPLGVGSYEQYF.